This T cell receptor beta chain was identified during a study of blood T cell repertoires in COVID-19. Original processing methods: The assay estimated nucleated cells by amplifying reference gene primers. Assay used: immunoSEQ multiplex PCR; TCRdb lists only in-frame clones, some missing. V, J and clone size are taken as reported in that table, and D and trimming were inferred from the DNA itself. The table shows about 40,000 clones, with around four fifths occurring only once. V lost 0 bases, J lost 1 base, and 9 bases lay in between. The CDR3 is 15 residues long. Germline V CDR1 and CDR2: SGHNT, YENEEA.

The clonotype was recovered from a man aged 50 or older with active COVID-19. The chain employs TRBV11-3 and TRBJ1-1, with unresolved D. The material sequenced was peripheral blood. For the CDR3, the DNA is TGTGCCAGCAGCTTAGATGGCAGGAAGAACACTGAAGCTTTCTTT. Its protein product is CASSLDGRKNTEAFF. Using reference TRBV11-3 and TRBJ1-1 for the parts outside the CDR3, the full variable domain is EAGVVQSPRYKIIEKKQPVAFWCNPISGHNTLYWYLQNLGQGPELLIRYENEEAVDDSQLPKDRFSAERLKGVDSTLKIQPAELGDSAVYLCASSLDGRKNTEAFFGQGTRLTVV.